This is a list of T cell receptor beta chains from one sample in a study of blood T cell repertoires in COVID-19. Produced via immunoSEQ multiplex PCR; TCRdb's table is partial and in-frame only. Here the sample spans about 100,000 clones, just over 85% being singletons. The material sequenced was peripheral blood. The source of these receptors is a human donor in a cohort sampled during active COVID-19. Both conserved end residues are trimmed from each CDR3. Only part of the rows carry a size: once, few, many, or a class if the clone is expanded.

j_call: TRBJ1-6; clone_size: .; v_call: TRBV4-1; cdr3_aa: ASSLRQGGIDSPLH
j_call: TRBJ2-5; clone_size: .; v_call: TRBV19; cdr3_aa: ASSIDRGFEETQY
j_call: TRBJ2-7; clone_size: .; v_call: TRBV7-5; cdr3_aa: VRSYPWGSGGSSYEQY
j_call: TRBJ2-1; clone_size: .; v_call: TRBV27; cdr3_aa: ASSLYIPGVYASGSFYEQF
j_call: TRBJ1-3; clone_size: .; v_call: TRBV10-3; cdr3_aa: AISGGGNTIY
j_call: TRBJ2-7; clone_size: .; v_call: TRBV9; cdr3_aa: ASSPESGLRGEQY
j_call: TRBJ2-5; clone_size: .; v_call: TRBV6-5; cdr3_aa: ASSSPTGQETQY
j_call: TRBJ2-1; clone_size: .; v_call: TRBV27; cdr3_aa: ASSPGQGSYNEQF
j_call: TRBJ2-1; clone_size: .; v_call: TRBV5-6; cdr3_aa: ASSFSQLARHLYNEQF
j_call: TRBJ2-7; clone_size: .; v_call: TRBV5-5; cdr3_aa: ASSWMGAQGNEQY
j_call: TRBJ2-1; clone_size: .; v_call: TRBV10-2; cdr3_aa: ASSNAYNEQF
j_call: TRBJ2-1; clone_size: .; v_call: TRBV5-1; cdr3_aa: ASSLAGQLYNEQF
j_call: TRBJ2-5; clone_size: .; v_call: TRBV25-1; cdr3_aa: ASSPGLLAGRTQETQY
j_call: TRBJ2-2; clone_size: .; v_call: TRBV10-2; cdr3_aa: ASTSQGISGELF
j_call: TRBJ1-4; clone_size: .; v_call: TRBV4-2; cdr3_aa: ASSLGRTGAATNEKLF
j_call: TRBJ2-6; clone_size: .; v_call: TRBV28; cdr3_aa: ASTQTITGANVLT
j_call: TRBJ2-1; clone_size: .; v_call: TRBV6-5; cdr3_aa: ASSSSGEFNEQF
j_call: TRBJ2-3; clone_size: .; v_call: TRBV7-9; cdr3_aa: ASSSGTSGTDTQY
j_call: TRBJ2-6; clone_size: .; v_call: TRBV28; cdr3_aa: ATLSSGANVLT
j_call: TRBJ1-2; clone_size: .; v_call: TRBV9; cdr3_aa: ASSVGSGVYYGYT
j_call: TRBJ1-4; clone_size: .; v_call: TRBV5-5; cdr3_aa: ASSTSGQGRNPTNEKLF
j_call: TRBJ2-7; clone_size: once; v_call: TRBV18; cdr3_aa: ASSLMDTYEQY
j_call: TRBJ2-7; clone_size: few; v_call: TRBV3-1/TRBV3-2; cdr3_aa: ASSQVRRTGTYEQY
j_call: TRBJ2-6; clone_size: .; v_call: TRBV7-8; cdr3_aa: ASIGSGANVLT
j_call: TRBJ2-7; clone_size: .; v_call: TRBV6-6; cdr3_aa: ASRGVGGYYSYEQY
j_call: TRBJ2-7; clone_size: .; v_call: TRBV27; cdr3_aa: ASSASTGVNYEQY
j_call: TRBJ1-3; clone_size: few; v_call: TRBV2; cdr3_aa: ASSVVQAGNTIY
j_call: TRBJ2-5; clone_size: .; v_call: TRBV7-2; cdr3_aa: ASSFSLAKGETQY
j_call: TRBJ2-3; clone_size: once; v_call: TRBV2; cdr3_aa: ASSADYTTDTQY
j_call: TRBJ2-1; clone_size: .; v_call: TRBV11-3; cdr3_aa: ASSSGLAGVWNEQF
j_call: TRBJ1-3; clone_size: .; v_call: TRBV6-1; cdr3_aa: ASSEAGKGNTIY
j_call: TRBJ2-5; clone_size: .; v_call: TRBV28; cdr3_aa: ASSSGFAGTQY
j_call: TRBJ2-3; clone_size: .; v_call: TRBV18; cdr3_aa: ASSPRNTQY
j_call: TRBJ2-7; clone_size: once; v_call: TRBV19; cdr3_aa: ASSISGTGSYEQY
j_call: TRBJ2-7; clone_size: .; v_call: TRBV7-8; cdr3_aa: ASSLVAGGSYEQY
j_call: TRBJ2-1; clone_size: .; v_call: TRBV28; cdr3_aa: ASSFLGLANYNEQF
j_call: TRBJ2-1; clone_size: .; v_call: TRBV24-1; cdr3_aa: ATSEFTGLADNEQF
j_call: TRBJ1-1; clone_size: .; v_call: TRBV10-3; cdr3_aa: AISVDRGVGEAF
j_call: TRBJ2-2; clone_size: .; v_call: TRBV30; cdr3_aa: AWTSGSRELF
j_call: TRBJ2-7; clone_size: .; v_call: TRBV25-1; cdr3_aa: ASSADRVHEQY
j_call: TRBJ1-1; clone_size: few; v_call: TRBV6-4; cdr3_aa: ASSDCGAREGNGGQRTEAF
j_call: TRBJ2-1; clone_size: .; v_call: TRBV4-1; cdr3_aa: ASSLGLAASINEQF
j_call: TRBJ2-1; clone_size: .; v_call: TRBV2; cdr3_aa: ATALAGGINEQF
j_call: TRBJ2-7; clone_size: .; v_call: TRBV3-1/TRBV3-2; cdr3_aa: ASSQHSVSFAEQY
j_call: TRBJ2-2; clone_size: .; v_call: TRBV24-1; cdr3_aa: ATSDSDTRGTGELF
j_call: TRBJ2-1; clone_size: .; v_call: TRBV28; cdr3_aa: ASSWASGTAREQF
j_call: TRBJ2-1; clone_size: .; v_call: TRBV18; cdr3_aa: ASSPSAGRNEQF
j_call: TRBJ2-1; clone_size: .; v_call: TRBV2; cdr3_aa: ASSERELSYNEQF